The clone carrying this TCR beta chain was observed a handful of times. Antigen: not known. TCRdb itself ran the 5' RACE reads through MiXCR, one entry per CDR3 protein. The repertoire includes fewer than 900,000 distinct CDR3 sequences, 18% of them detected once, and under 15% sits in the top ten. This sample is part of a study of identical twins. Whole-study findings and limits: Without tracking the same donors, conclusions rested on cross-sectional statistical analysis.

This CDR3 contains 18 residues. CDR1 SGHRS and CDR2 YFSETQ come from the germline V gene. V lost 0 bases to trimming and J lost 7 bases; unmatched junction nucleotides: 11. These data also featured in a second study, about T cells expressing NK-cell markers.

This chain connects TRBV5-1 to TRBJ2-1, with 12 positions matching TRBD2. The receptor was derived from a woman aged 18-35 years in good health. Material for sequencing was PBMCs. The CDR3, as DNA: TGCGCCAGCAGCTTGGCCGAGGCGGGACTAGCGGGTTTGAATGAGCAGTTCTTC. Translation: CASSLAEAGLAGLNEQFF.